This is a list of T cell receptor beta chains from one sample in a study of blood T cells in healthy people across ages. Each CDR3 protein is one row after TCRdb ran MiXCR on the 5' RACE reads. Altogether 850,000 to 1,100,000 distinct CDR3 sequences are present, 30% to 40% being singletons, with the ten largest covering 10% to 15%. Sequencing was carried out using blood. The receptors shown here come from a man aged 18 to 30 in good health. The CDR3 runs from the conserved cysteine through the conserved F or W.

V | CDR3
TRBV18 | CASSSGPPSYEQYF
TRBV7-2 | CASSLVLAGINSEQFF
TRBV6-5 | CASSYSTPTDRTINTDTQYF
TRBV5-1 | CASSEPQGSTEAFF
TRBV5-1 | CASSLTGTGGDYGYTF
TRBV5-6 | CASSVAGLTYEQYF
TRBV6-5 | CASRVGSANYGYTF
TRBV7-2 | CASSLTVSRDWGNTIYF
TRBV6-5 | CASSSPLYSQKNTGELFF
TRBV5-1 | CASSLGGQSEKLFF
TRBV29-1 | CSVEGGARYGYTF